The rows below give T cell receptor beta chains drawn from one sample of a study of glioma-infiltrating T cells after dendritic cell vaccination. Method: immunoSEQ multiplex PCR; TCRdb's copy keeps in-frame clones and lacks some. The table shows 85,000 to 100,000 clones, with approximately 81% occurring only once. Sequenced material: blood, taken after dendritic cell vaccination. The source of these receptors is a human donor with glioblastoma. CDR3s include the opening cysteine and the closing phenylalanine or tryptophan. The D gene is left open where the match is weak. A clone size is listed for some rows: how often the clone was seen (once, few, many), or a class if it is expanded.

d_gene: TRBD1
j_gene: TRBJ2-5
v_gene: TRBV19
abundance: -
CDR3nt: TGTGCCAGTAGAGCGGACAGGGGCGGGGGAGAGACCCAGTACTTC
CDR3aa: CASRADRGGGETQYF

d_gene: -
j_gene: TRBJ1-3
v_gene: TRBV7-9
abundance: large
CDR3nt: TGTGCCAGCAGCCCGAATCTAAGCTCTGGAAACACCATATATTTT
CDR3aa: CASSPNLSSGNTIYF

d_gene: TRBD2
j_gene: TRBJ2-2
v_gene: TRBV7-9
abundance: -
CDR3nt: TGTGCCAGCAGCTTAGGTCTAGCGGGTGCAAGCACCGGGGAGCTGTTTTTT
CDR3aa: CASSLGLAGASTGELFF

d_gene: -
j_gene: TRBJ1-1
v_gene: TRBV28
abundance: -
CDR3nt: TGTGCCAGCAGTCACCGGAGGGGAAGTTCCATGAACACTGAAGCTTTCTTT
CDR3aa: CASSHRRGSSMNTEAFF

d_gene: TRBD1
j_gene: TRBJ1-2
v_gene: TRBV9
abundance: -
CDR3nt: TGTGCCAGCAGCGAAAGATGGGGACAGGGCTATGGCTACACCTTC
CDR3aa: CASSERWGQGYGYTF

d_gene: TRBD2
j_gene: TRBJ2-5
v_gene: TRBV5-6
abundance: -
CDR3nt: TGTGCCAGCAGCCAGGGACTAGCGGGGGGAAGGGAGACCCAGTACTTC
CDR3aa: CASSQGLAGGRETQYF

d_gene: -
j_gene: TRBJ1-4
v_gene: TRBV5-1
abundance: -
CDR3nt: TGCGCCAGCAGCTTCGAGGGTGAAAAACTGTTTTTT
CDR3aa: CASSFEGEKLFF

d_gene: TRBD1
j_gene: TRBJ1-2
v_gene: TRBV6-6
abundance: -
CDR3nt: TGTGCCAGCAGTTACTCGACAGGGGCTGGCTACACCTTC
CDR3aa: CASSYSTGAGYTF

d_gene: -
j_gene: TRBJ1-2
v_gene: TRBV6-1
abundance: -
CDR3nt: TGTGCCAGCAGTGAAATGAGGAGGAGCTACACCTTC
CDR3aa: CASSEMRRSYTF

d_gene: TRBD1
j_gene: TRBJ1-6
v_gene: TRBV13
abundance: -
CDR3nt: TGTGCCAGCAGCCGCAAACCGGGACAGGGGACCTATAATTCACCCCTCCACTTT
CDR3aa: CASSRKPGQGTYNSPLHF

d_gene: TRBD1
j_gene: TRBJ2-7
v_gene: TRBV11-2
abundance: -
CDR3nt: TGTGCCAGCAGCTCCTCAGGGGGCTACGAGCAGTACTTC
CDR3aa: CASSSSGGYEQYF

d_gene: -
j_gene: TRBJ2-5
v_gene: TRBV7-2
abundance: few
CDR3nt: TGTGCCAGCAGCTTAGCGTTACAGGGAGGGCAAGAGACCCAGTACTTC
CDR3aa: CASSLALQGGQETQYF

d_gene: -
j_gene: TRBJ1-1
v_gene: TRBV4-3
abundance: -
CDR3nt: TGCGCCAGCAGCCAAGATGAGGGTTTGGACACTGAAGCTTTCTTT
CDR3aa: CASSQDEGLDTEAFF

d_gene: -
j_gene: TRBJ1-1
v_gene: TRBV18
abundance: -
CDR3nt: TGTGCCAGCTCACCAAATGTTCAGAACACTGAAGCTTTCTTT
CDR3aa: CASSPNVQNTEAFF

d_gene: -
j_gene: TRBJ2-5
v_gene: TRBV7-2
abundance: -
CDR3nt: TGTGCCAGCAGCCCGGGGGCGGGAGAGGTGCGAGAGACCCAGTACTTC
CDR3aa: CASSPGAGEVRETQYF

d_gene: -
j_gene: TRBJ1-5
v_gene: TRBV5-1
abundance: -
CDR3nt: TGCGCCAGCAGCTTGGAAGGGGGTGGAATTCAGCCCCAGCATTTT
CDR3aa: CASSLEGGGIQPQHF

d_gene: -
j_gene: TRBJ2-7
v_gene: TRBV2
abundance: -
CDR3nt: TGTGCCAGCACCAAGGGACTGCTATACGAGCAGTACTTC
CDR3aa: CASTKGLLYEQYF

d_gene: -
j_gene: TRBJ2-5
v_gene: TRBV29-1
abundance: -
CDR3nt: TGCAGCGCCCCCGTGGGTGGCGGGGAGACCCAGTACTTC
CDR3aa: CSAPVGGGETQYF